This is a list of T cell receptor beta chains from one sample in a study of control samples from healthy donors and cancer patients. Assay used: immunoSEQ multiplex PCR; TCRdb lists only in-frame clones, some missing. Of around 100,000 clones listed, more than 85% are singletons. Sequenced material: PBMCs. These receptors were taken from a man aged 55 to 70 with lung cancer. Both conserved end residues are part of each CDR3. A D gene is named only where the DNA matches it firmly. Clone size, where shown, is once, few, many, or a class for clones that have expanded.

clone_size j_call v_call d_call cdr3_nt cdr3_aa
- TRBJ1-1 TRBV3-1/TRBV3-2 - TGTGCCAGCAGCCATCAGGGGAGGAACACTGAAGCTTTCTTT CASSHQGRNTEAFF
few TRBJ1-5 TRBV30 - TGTGCCTGGAGTGTTTCGGGGACTCAGCCCCAGCATTTT CAWSVSGTQPQHF
- TRBJ1-1 TRBV15 - TGTGCCACCAGCAGACAAAAGGGGGGTAGGACTGAAGCTTTCTTT CATSRQKGGRTEAFF
- TRBJ2-7 TRBV7-2 TRBD1 TGTGCCAGCAGCTGCGGGACAGGTGACTACGAGCAGTACTTC CASSCGTGDYEQYF
- TRBJ2-1 TRBV30 TRBD1 TGTGCCTGGAAGGGGACAGGGGGCGCGGGGTGGAATGAGCAGTTCTTC CAWKGTGGAGWNEQFF
- TRBJ2-7 TRBV5-6 - TGTGCCAGCAGCTTGGGTCAGGTTTTCTCCTACGAGCAGTACTTC CASSLGQVFSYEQYF
- TRBJ2-5 TRBV5-6 - TGTGCCAGCAGCTTGAATCTCGGATGGGCGAGCGGGACCCAGTACTTC CASSLNLGWASGTQYF
- TRBJ2-5 TRBV5-1 TRBD1 TGCGCCAGCAGCTTGGCTGGGACAGAAGGGGAGACCCAGTACTTC CASSLAGTEGETQYF
- TRBJ2-6 TRBV4-1 - TGCGCCAGCAGCCAAGGCCACTCTGGGGCCAACGTCCTGACTTTC CASSQGHSGANVLTF
- TRBJ2-2 TRBV29-1 - TGCAGCTCCGGATCTAACACCGGGGAGCTGTTTTTT CSSGSNTGELFF
- TRBJ1-5 TRBV10-3 TRBD1 TGTGCCATCAGTTTCGAACAGGGGCAGCCCCAGCATTTT CAISFEQGQPQHF
- TRBJ1-1 TRBV7-8 - TGTGCCAGCAGCTTAGGGGGGCCCGAGCGGGCGTTCTTT CASSLGGPERAFF
- TRBJ1-5 TRBV7-2 TRBD1 TGTGCCAGCAGCGCCGGGACAGGAGCCCTCTATAGCAATCAGCCCCAGCATTTT CASSAGTGALYSNQPQHF
- TRBJ1-2 TRBV7-9 - TGTGCCAGCAGCTTAAATATCACGGGCTATGGCTACACCTTC CASSLNITGYGYTF
- TRBJ1-4 TRBV6-5 - TGTGCCAGCACCCTGTCGGCAGGGAGTAAAAAACTGTTTTTT CASTLSAGSKKLFF
- TRBJ1-1 TRBV25-1 - TGTGCCAGCAGTTTCTCCGGACAGTACACTGAAGCTTTCTTT CASSFSGQYTEAFF
- TRBJ2-3 TRBV11-3 TRBD1 TGTGCCAGCAGCTGGAGCGGACAGGGTTACACAGATACGCAGTATTTT CASSWSGQGYTDTQYF
- TRBJ2-6 TRBV12-5 - TGTGCTAGTGGTTTGGTAGAGGATGGAAAAACTGGGGCCAACGTCCTGACTTTC CASGLVEDGKTGANVLTF
- TRBJ2-3 TRBV6-2/TRBV6-3 - TGTGCCAGCAGTCCCACGATCAAGACGGGAACAGATACGCAGTATTTT CASSPTIKTGTDTQYF
- TRBJ1-5 TRBV18 - TGTGCCAGCTCGCTTGACGTCCGTGGACCCCAGCATTTT CASSLDVRGPQHF
- TRBJ1-1 TRBV29-1 - TGCAGCGTTGAGGGCAGTTCGAAGATGACTGAAGCTTTCTTT CSVEGSSKMTEAFF
- TRBJ2-3 TRBV9 - TGTGCCAGCAGCGTAGGTAGGACGGCCGGCAGCACAGATACGCAGTATTTT CASSVGRTAGSTDTQYF
few TRBJ2-1 TRBV5-3 TRBD2 TGTGCCAGAAGAGAAGGGACTAGCGGGGGAAATGAGCAGTTCTTC CARREGTSGGNEQFF
- TRBJ2-5 TRBV5-1 - TGCGCCAGCAGCTTAAGGATCGGGCCCGGGGAGACCCAGTACTTC CASSLRIGPGETQYF
- TRBJ1-6 TRBV3-1/TRBV3-2 - TGTGCCAGCAGCCAATTCGCCCTGGCGGAGGGGAATTCACCCCTCCACTTT CASSQFALAEGNSPLHF
- TRBJ1-2 TRBV7-9 - TGTGCCAGCAGCTTATTGGCAGGGGAGCATGGCTACACCTTC CASSLLAGEHGYTF
- TRBJ1-2 TRBV14 - TGTGCCAGCAGCCAAGGTACTGGCTACACCTTC CASSQGTGYTF
- TRBJ2-2 TRBV7-9 - TGTGCCAGCAGCCGCCTAGTGTCTGCCGGGGAGCTGTTTTTT CASSRLVSAGELFF
- TRBJ2-6 TRBV6-6 - TGTGCCAGCAGACCACTGGGGAAGGCCAACGTCCTGACTTTC CASRPLGKANVLTF
- TRBJ2-3 TRBV24-1 TRBD1 TGTGCCACCAGTGATTTCCAGGGGGCGACAGATACGCAGTATTTT CATSDFQGATDTQYF
- TRBJ2-1 TRBV7-6 TRBD2 TGTGCCAGCAGCTTAAGGGCTAGCGGGGGGGACGGGAATGAGCAGTTCTTC CASSLRASGGDGNEQFF
- TRBJ1-1 TRBV30 TRBD1 TGTGCCTGGTACCGGGACAGTGAAGCTTTCTTT CAWYRDSEAFF
- TRBJ2-2 TRBV10-1 - TGCGCCAGCAGTGAGAGGCTGCCTTCGAACACCGGGGAGCTGTTTTTT CASSERLPSNTGELFF
- TRBJ2-5 TRBV10-3 - TGTGCCATCAGTGAGCGAATGGGGATAATCCAAGAGACCCAGTACTTC CAISERMGIIQETQYF
- TRBJ1-2 TRBV7-9 - TGTGCCAGCAGCTTAGGGGGACTTGGGGACTATGGCTACACCTTC CASSLGGLGDYGYTF
- TRBJ2-3 TRBV7-3 - TGTGCCAGCAGCTTAGGAAGCTTCCTTGGAGATACGCAGTATTTT CASSLGSFLGDTQYF
- TRBJ2-5 TRBV29-1 TRBD1 TGCAGCGTTGGTCGACAGGGGAGTCGGGAGACCCAGTACTTC CSVGRQGSRETQYF
- TRBJ1-5 TRBV10-3 TRBD1 TGTGCCATCAGTGAGGGGACAGGGGTTTCGAATCAGCCCCAGCATTTT CAISEGTGVSNQPQHF
- TRBJ1-2 TRBV29-1 - TGCAGCGCGCCGGGCTACGGTGGCTACACCTTC CSAPGYGGYTF
- TRBJ2-2 TRBV5-4 - TGTGCCAGCAGCCTAAAGGGTGTCGGCACCGGGGAGCTGTTTTTT CASSLKGVGTGELFF
- TRBJ1-5 TRBV2 - TGTGCCAGCAGTGTAGGGGGGAATAAGCCCCAGCATTTT CASSVGGNKPQHF
- TRBJ2-1 TRBV6-5 TRBD1 TGTGCCAGCAAGCCGAACAGGGGGAACGATGAGCAGTTCTTC CASKPNRGNDEQFF
- TRBJ1-6 TRBV7-6 - TGTGCCAGCAGCTTAATGAGGGATTCCTATAATTCACCCCTCCACTTT CASSLMRDSYNSPLHF
- TRBJ2-1 TRBV7-8 TRBD2 TGTGCCAGCAGCCCGACCCCTACTTTGACTAGCGGGGTTGCCCTCCTCGCCTACAATGAGCAGTTCTTC CASSPTPTLTSGVALLAYNEQFF
- TRBJ2-5 TRBV11-2 - TGTGCCAGCAGCCGCTGGGGGGTCAAAGAGACCCAGTACTTC CASSRWGVKETQYF
- TRBJ2-3 TRBV30 TRBD2 TGTGCCTGGAAGGGGTTCGAGCGGGGGGGCAGATCAGATACGCAGTATTTT CAWKGFERGGRSDTQYF
- TRBJ2-5 TRBV15 - TGTGCCACCAGCAGAAATCTAGGAGGGGCAGGGGGATACCAAGAGACCCAGTACTTC CATSRNLGGAGGYQETQYF
- TRBJ1-1 TRBV6-5 - TGTGCCAGCACCGCCATAGGGGTTTTGTCTGAAGCTTTCTTT CASTAIGVLSEAFF
- TRBJ1-6 TRBV30 - TGTGCCTGGAGTGGGTACGGGGGAAATTCACCCCTCCACTTT CAWSGYGGNSPLHF
- TRBJ1-5 TRBV6-5 - TGTGCCGGCAAGCAGGGAAAAGGTCAGCCCCAGCATTTT CAGKQGKGQPQHF
- TRBJ1-2 TRBV29-1 - TGCAGCGTTGAAGACGTTGGGGGAGGCTACACCTTC CSVEDVGGGYTF
- TRBJ2-5 TRBV29-1 TRBD2 TGCAGCGTCCCTGGATTTCGACTAGCGGGGGAGCGGGAGACCCAGTACTTC CSVPGFRLAGERETQYF
- TRBJ1-1 TRBV9 - TGTGCCAGCAGCCGAGGGCAGAACACTGAAGCTTTCTTT CASSRGQNTEAFF
- TRBJ2-4 TRBV9 TRBD1 TGTGCCAGCAGCGTGGGGACAGGGGTGGTGGCCAAAAACATTCAGTACTTC CASSVGTGVVAKNIQYF
- TRBJ2-7 TRBV3-1/TRBV3-2 TRBD1 TGTGCCAGCAGCACCACCGGGACAGGAGGCGAGCAGTACTTC CASSTTGTGGEQYF
- TRBJ2-6 TRBV18 - TGTGCCAGCTCACCACGGACTGGGGCCAACGTCCTGACTTTC CASSPRTGANVLTF
- TRBJ1-1 TRBV19 - TGTGCCAGTAGTATAGATTGGAACAGGGAGAACACTGAAGCTTTCTTT CASSIDWNRENTEAFF
- TRBJ1-3 TRBV2 - TGTGCCAGCAGTGATGACAGAAACACCATATATTTT CASSDDRNTIYF
- TRBJ1-1 TRBV5-1 - TGCGCCAGCAGACAGGGCAACACTGAAGCTTTCTTT CASRQGNTEAFF